The 24 T cell receptor beta chains listed next were all sequenced from one sample in a study of T cells in localized non-small cell lung cancer. Assay: immunoSEQ multiplex PCR; the TCRdb copy retains only in-frame clones and omits some. Here the sample spans some 82,000 clones, 80% being singletons. This material consisted of PBMCs, taken before any cancer treatment. The receptors here all came from a man aged 40-75 years with stage II squamous cell lung carcinoma.

V gene TRBV2 combines with J gene TRBJ1-4; D not resolved. The germline V and J ends were trimmed by 4 bases and 6 bases, with 12 bases remaining between them. The germline gives CDR1 SNHLY, CDR2 FYNNEI. The CDR3 runs 14 residues. The CDR3 reads CASSVVPIHEKLFF. The CDR3 region has the DNA TGTGCCAGCAGTGTAGTACCTATTCATGAAAAACTGTTTTTT.

The V call is TRBV30, the J call TRBJ2-7; possible D gene TRBD2, 6 bases. The CDR3 loop spans 12 amino acids. CDR1 and CDR2 from the germline V gene are GTSNPN and SVGIG (reference sequence). V was pared by 4 bases and J by 8 bases, with 15 bases between. The DNA of the CDR3 is TGTGCCTGGACTCGCCGGGGACTTAAGCAGTACTTC. Translating it yields CAWTRRGLKQYF.

V is TRBV9 and J is TRBJ1-1; D gene uncertain. Germline V gene sequence: CDR1 SGDLS, CDR2 YYNGEE. V shed 2 bases and J shed 2 bases, with 13 bases lying between them. This CDR3 has 15 residues. The CDR3 reads CASSVTFGVNTEAFF. CDR3 DNA: TGTGCCAGCAGCGTTACCTTCGGGGTTAACACTGAAGCTTTCTTT.

The CDR3 DNA sequence: TGTGCCAGCAGTGAGGACAGGGGGTACTCCTACGAGCAGTACTTC. Translation gives CASSEDRGYSYEQYF. This chain connects TRBV2 to TRBJ2-7; 10 nucleotides agree with TRBD1. From germline, CDR1 is SNHLY and CDR2 FYNNEI. The CDR3 covers 15 residues. J lost 0 bases, V lost 3 bases, and 2 bases had no gene match.

The chain has TRBV27 and TRBJ2-2; either TRBD1 or TRBD2 may fit D (7 bases each). The V gene lost 7 bases and the J gene lost 8 bases, with 14 bases spanning the gap. Germline CDR1 MNHEY, CDR2 SMNVEV (reference sequence). CDR3 length: 13 amino acids. Written as DNA, the CDR3 is TGTGCCAGCACTCCCAGGGGGGGAGGGGAGCTGTTTTTT. It is translated as CASTPRGGGELFF.

This sequence joins TRBV7-2 and TRBJ1-1; maybe TRBD1 (5 bases). Trimming removed 1 base at V and 6 bases at J, with 18 bases between. Germline assignment: CDR1 SGHTA and CDR2 FQGNSA. This CDR3 region has 16 residues. The CDR3 spells CASSLDGWSGAPEAFF. Written as DNA, the CDR3 is TGTGCCAGCAGCTTAGACGGGTGGTCCGGGGCCCCTGAAGCTTTCTTT.

V usage is TRBV9 and J usage is TRBJ1-3; D is possibly TRBD1 (5 bases). CDR3 length: 15 residues. Trimming took off 7 bases at V and 2 bases at J, with 16 bases between the two ends. Germline assignment: CDR1 SGDLS and CDR2 YYNGEE. The DNA of the CDR3 is TGTGCCAGCGCCAAAGGGACTTTGGCTGGAAACACCATATATTTT. Protein sequence: CASAKGTLAGNTIYF.

This clone showed up just once. V gene TRBV6-5 combines with J gene TRBJ2-2, with TRBD1 identical over 11 bases. The CDR3 sequence is 16 residues long. Germline values: CDR1 MNHEY, CDR2 SVGAGI. Losses at the gene ends were 3 bases for V and 6 bases for J; bases not matched to a gene: 6. CDR3 protein: CASSYRTGGRAGELFF. The CDR3 coding sequence is TGTGCCAGCAGTTATAGGACAGGGGGCAGGGCCGGGGAGCTGTTTTTT.

V and J are TRBV7-2 and TRBJ1-5; tentative D call: TRBD1 (6 bases). Germline V CDR1 and CDR2: SGHTA, FQGNSA. The CDR3 sequence is 14 residues long. V lost 4 bases and J lost 6, with 13 bases in between. The CDR3 here is CASSYTGNGQPQHF. The CDR3 DNA follows: TGTGCCAGCAGCTATACAGGGAATGGTCAGCCCCAGCATTTT.

The V call is TRBV10-3, the J call TRBJ1-2, with 7 bases that match TRBD1. The J segment lost 5 bases and the V segment lost 2 bases, leaving 2 bases of the junction unmatched. The germline V gene has CDR1 ENHRY and CDR2 SYGVKD. The CDR3 is 13 amino acids. CDR3 loop: CAISEGGQYGYTF. CDR3 bases: TGTGCCATCAGTGAGGGGGGACAGTATGGCTACACCTTC.

The genes are TRBV18 and TRBJ1-1, with unresolved D. Looked up from germline, CDR1 is KGHSH and CDR2 is LQKENI. Trimming pared 8 bases from V and 0 bases from J, leaving 13 bases between. This CDR3 is 14 amino acids long. The CDR3 reads CASTSSGLNTEAFF. The CDR3 coding sequence is TGTGCCAGCACCTCGAGCGGGTTGAACACTGAAGCTTTCTTT. Full variable domain (outside the CDR3, taken from reference TRBV18 and TRBJ1-1): NAGVMQNPRHLVRRRGQEARLRCSPMKGHSHVYWYRQLPEEGLKFMVYLQKENIIDESGMPKERFSAEFPKEGPSILRIQQVVRGDSAAYFCASTSSGLNTEAFFGQGTRLTVV.

This rearrangement joins TRBV4-3 to TRBJ1-1; no definite D call. Germline-derived CDR1 and CDR2 are LGHNA and YSLEER. This CDR3 has 14 amino acids. Trimming removed 0 bases from V and 1 base from J, with 6 bases in between. CDR3 DNA sequence: TGCGCCAGCAGCCAAGATATGGAGAACACTGAAGCTTTCTTT. Translation: CASSQDMENTEAFF.

This chain joins TRBV5-8 and TRBJ1-5; D unresolved. V was pared by 0 bases and J by 5 bases, with 9 bases between. This CDR3 is built from 14 residues. The germline gives CDR1 SGHTS, CDR2 YDEGEE. The CDR3 DNA sequence: TGTGCCAGCAGCTTGGGAAGTTATGATCAGCCCCAGCATTTT. Translation: CASSLGSYDQPQHF.

The rearrangement uses TRBV7-2 and TRBJ2-1, with 13 bases that match TRBD2. Germline trimming cut 4 bases from V and 5 bases from J; bases unmatched to any gene: 8. Germline V gene sequence: CDR1 SGHTA, CDR2 FQGNSA. The CDR3 contains 17 residues. CDR3 protein: CASSSRPGTSGNNEQFF. The CDR3 nucleotides read TGTGCCAGCAGCTCCCGCCCCGGGACTAGCGGGAACAATGAGCAGTTCTTC.

The chain couples TRBV7-3 to TRBJ2-2; TRBD1 aligns across 8 bases. The CDR3 is 16 amino acids. From germline, CDR1 is SGHTA and CDR2 FQGTGA. J gave up 5 bases and V 1 base, and 6 bases lay outside the gene matches. As DNA, the CDR3 is TGTGCCAGCAGCTTAAATGGACAGGGCCGGACCGGGGAGCTGTTTTTT. It specifies CASSLNGQGRTGELFF.

The genes are TRBV11-2 and TRBJ1-5; no firm D call. Trimming cost V 4 bases and J 2 bases, with 6 bases left between them. Germline lookup yields CDR1 SGHAT and CDR2 FQNNGV. The CDR3 has 13 amino acids. CDR3 sequence: CASSYAGNQPQHF. The CDR3 DNA reads TGTGCCAGCAGCTACGCGGGCAATCAGCCCCAGCATTTT.

The chain joins TRBV7-9 to TRBJ1-1, with D tentatively TRBD1 (5 bases). V lost 5 bases to trimming and J lost 0 bases, with 16 bases between them. The V gene's germline CDR1 is SEHNR and CDR2 FQNEAQ (reference sequence). This CDR3 is built from 16 residues. This CDR3 reads CASSPRGADLNTEAFF. The CDR3, as DNA: TGTGCCAGCAGCCCCCGAGGGGCTGACCTGAACACTGAAGCTTTCTTT.

The chain combines TRBV7-8 with TRBJ2-2; D is undetermined. Trimming left V 6 bases short and J 2 bases short, with 22 bases between. Germline V lookup: CDR1 SGHVS, CDR2 FQNEAQ. The CDR3 runs 18 residues. This chain's CDR3 is CASRHARRFAANTGELFF. CDR3 DNA: TGTGCCAGCAGACACGCGAGGCGCTTTGCGGCAAACACCGGGGAGCTGTTTTTT.

This clone has only a few counts. The chain couples TRBV30 to TRBJ2-6, with D perhaps TRBD2 (5 bases). The germline V gene encodes CDR1 GTSNPN and CDR2 SVGIG (reference sequence). The CDR3 covers 15 residues. Trimming pared 3 bases from V and 8 bases from J, leaving 17 bases between. CDR3 amino acids: CAWSGKGTGTNVLTF. Written as DNA, the CDR3 is TGTGCCTGGAGCGGGAAAGGAACGGGGACCAACGTCCTGACTTTC.

The rearrangement links TRBV19 to TRBJ1-6, with 10 positions matching TRBD1. Germline V gene lookup returns CDR1 LNHDA and CDR2 SQIVND (reference sequence). V gave up 8 bases and J gave up 7 bases; unmatched junction bases: 8. This CDR3 has 15 amino acids. CDR3 region: CASGPRDRGNSPLHF. As DNA, the CDR3 is TGTGCCAGTGGCCCCCGGGACAGGGGAAATTCACCCCTCCACTTT.

The chain combines TRBV30 with TRBJ2-4; 8 bases fit TRBD2. CDR1 and CDR2 (germline): GTSNPN, SVGIG (reference sequence). V trimming: 1 base; J trimming: 3 bases; junction bases outside the gene matches: 8. The CDR3 length is 16 residues. In nucleotides, the CDR3 is TGTGCCTGGAGTGCCTTCGGGGGGGCGGTCAAAAACATTCAGTACTTC. Protein sequence: CAWSAFGGAVKNIQYF.

The genes are TRBV5-1 and TRBJ1-6; no definite D call. CDR1 and CDR2 from the germline V gene are SGHRS and YFSETQ. The CDR3 has 15 residues. The ends were cut back, 1 base at V and 2 bases at J, with 7 bases in the middle. CDR3 in amino acids: CASSLPGTYNSPLHF. Here the CDR3 DNA reads TGCGCCAGCAGCTTGCCCGGGACCTATAATTCACCCCTCCACTTT.

J is TRBJ2-3 and V is TRBV28, with 13 bases that match TRBD2. V dropped 6 bases and J dropped 4; count of bases not matched to a gene: 10. CDR1 is MDHEN, CDR2 SYDVKM, per germline. CDR3 length equals 17 residues. CDR3 region: CASSAWTSGREADTQYF. CDR3 coding DNA: TGTGCCAGCAGCGCTTGGACTAGCGGGAGAGAAGCAGATACGCAGTATTTT. Combining the CDR3 with reference TRBV28 and TRBJ2-3 gives the whole variable domain DVKVTQSSRYLVKRTGEKVFLECVQDMDHENMFWYRQDPGLGLRLIYFSYDVKMKEKGDIPEGYSVSREKKERFSLILESASTNQTSMYLCASSAWTSGREADTQYFGPGTRLTVL.

The rearrangement links TRBV6-1 to TRBJ2-1; possible D gene TRBD2, 6 bases. The germline CDR1 and CDR2 sequences are MNHNS and SASEGT. The V end lost 1 base, the J end lost 8 bases, and 24 bases lay between the germline ends. The CDR3 totals 18 residues. CDR3 protein: CASSEGYGGTFLRHEQFF. CDR3 nucleotides: TGTGCCAGCAGTGAAGGATACGGGGGAACATTCCTCAGGCATGAGCAGTTCTTC.